The T cell receptor (beta chain) under discussion was sequenced for a study of response to subunit inactivated influenza vaccine. Whole-study results and caveats: Researchers suggested that each seasonal influenza vaccination recruits few new T cells.

This clonotype was seen more than once but under ten times. Its antigen is still unknown. One entry per CDR3 protein results from TCRdb running MiXCR on the RT-PCR reads. The table has hundreds of thousands of distinct CDR3 sequences, approximately 18% seen once. CDR1 is SGHRS and CDR2 is YFSETQ in the germline V gene. CDR3 size: 14 residues. The V end lost 5 bases, the J end lost 5 bases, and 16 bases lay between the germline ends. This rearrangement joins TRBV5-1 to TRBJ2-5; D perhaps matches TRBD1 (6 bases). The starting material was PBMCs from blood, obtained approximately 5 days after vaccination. The clonotype originates from a man between 50 and 59 years old who received an inactivated influenza vaccine. The CDR3 coding sequence is TGCGCCAGCAGTCCAGGGGTTTTTGGGGAGACCCAGTACTTC. It translates to CASSPGVFGETQYF.